These 20 T cell receptor beta chains share one sample of origin, sequenced in a study of shared T cell receptors in the human thymus. The table came from immunoSEQ multiplex PCR; TCRdb's copy has only in-frame clones and leaves some out. The sample lists 550,000 to 800,000 clones; 70% to 90% were seen once. These records were also assigned to another study, of human thymus T cells.

The source material was thymocytes. All receptors derive from a girl under three years old with a congenital heart defect.

This rearrangement joins TRBV5-8 to TRBJ1-4; perhaps TRBD1 as D (5 bases). Germline V CDR1 and CDR2: SGHTS, YDEGEE. Trimming left V 6 bases short and J 7 bases short, with 16 bases between. The CDR3 runs to 14 residues. CDR3 nucleotides: TGTGCCAGCATCACGCCCACAGGTAGTGAAAAACTGTTTTTT. It specifies CASITPTGSEKLFF.

This clone was recorded once. The chain links TRBV4-3 to TRBJ2-7, with 7 bases lining up with TRBD1. The J segment lost 4 bases and the V segment lost 4 bases, leaving 7 bases of the junction unmatched. The CDR3 extends over 14 amino acids. Germline CDR1 reads LGHNA; CDR2 reads YSLEER. The CDR3 region has the DNA TGCGCCAGCAGCCTGGACAGGTGGAGGTACGAGCAGTACTTC. Residues: CASSLDRWRYEQYF.

J is TRBJ2-7 and V is TRBV10-3; 11 bases are a match to TRBD1. The CDR3 totals 16 residues. Germline V lookup: CDR1 ENHRY, CDR2 SYGVKD. The V and J ends lost 0 bases and 1 base, in that order; junction bases with no gene match: 2. The CDR3 DNA is TGTGCCATCAGTGAGTCTGGGACAGGGGGTTCCTACGAGCAGTACTTC. Its protein is CAISESGTGGSYEQYF.

The chain uses TRBV6-1 and TRBJ1-2; the D gene is possibly TRBD1 (6 bases). Germline loops: CDR1 MNHNS, CDR2 SASEGT. This CDR3 region has 16 residues. V was trimmed by 0 bases and J by 0 bases, leaving 11 bases between them. CDR3 protein: CASSEAGGRPNYGYTF. DNA of the CDR3: TGTGCCAGCAGTGAAGCTGGGGGCCGGCCTAACTATGGCTACACCTTC.

The rearrangement uses TRBV6-1 and TRBJ1-5, with 10 positions matching TRBD1. Unmatched junction bases numbered 7, after V lost 4 bases and J lost 4 bases. CDR3 length equals 16 residues. From germline, CDR1 is MNHNS and CDR2 SASEGT. CDR3 coding DNA: TGTGCCAGCAGTGGAGACAGGGGGCTAGGGAATCAGCCCCAGCATTTT. Its protein is CASSGDRGLGNQPQHF.

V and J are TRBV6-1 and TRBJ2-4; D remains ambiguous. The CDR3 extends over 14 amino acids. Germline CDR1 MNHNS, CDR2 SASEGT. V shed 3 bases and J shed 0 bases, with 6 bases lying between them. Written as DNA, the CDR3 is TGTGCCAGCAGTGATGGGCTAGCCAAAAACATTCAGTACTTC. Protein product: CASSDGLAKNIQYF.

V usage is TRBV27 and J usage is TRBJ1-6, with D possibly matching TRBD1 (5 bases). V was trimmed by 6 bases and J by 3 bases, leaving 21 bases between them. Germline CDR1 reads MNHEY; CDR2 reads SMNVEV (reference sequence). This CDR3 comprises 18 residues. For the CDR3, the DNA is TGTGCCAGCAGCCATAAGGGACTAAGGGTTATCTATAATTCACCCCTCCACTTT. Translating it yields CASSHKGLRVIYNSPLHF.

This clone has only one observation. The chain combines TRBV30 with TRBJ2-7; TRBD1 aligns across 8 bases. This CDR3 spans 16 amino acids. With 2 bases clipped from V and 9 bases from J, the junction kept 18 bases outside the gene matches. Germline values: CDR1 GTSNPN, CDR2 SVGIG (reference sequence). CDR3 bases: TGTGCCTGGAGTTCTGCCCCGCGGACAGGGATGAACGGGCAGTACTTC. This sequence encodes CAWSSAPRTGMNGQYF.

V gene TRBV4-1 combines with J gene TRBJ2-1; TRBD1 agrees at 11 bases. The ends lost 3 bases at V and 6 bases at J; junction bases unmatched: 4. CDR1 MGHRA and CDR2 YSYEKL come from the germline V gene. This CDR3 contains 15 residues. CDR3 loop: CASSQTGTGGNEQFF. CDR3 DNA sequence: TGCGCCAGCAGCCAGACCGGGACAGGGGGCAATGAGCAGTTCTTC.

The J gene is TRBJ2-1, the V gene TRBV28; D is undetermined. Germline lookup yields CDR1 MDHEN and CDR2 SYDVKM. The CDR3 covers 9 residues. Trimming pared 8 bases from V and 8 bases from J, leaving 4 bases between. CDR3 residues: CASGDEQFF. The CDR3 nucleotides read TGTGCCAGCGGAGATGAGCAGTTCTTC.

This rearrangement joins TRBV5-1 to TRBJ1-4; 7 bases are a match to TRBD1. The germline CDR1 and CDR2 sequences are SGHRS and YFSETQ. This CDR3 has 15 amino acids. V shed 2 bases and J 0 bases; nucleotides not matched to a gene: 1. The CDR3 DNA follows: TGCGCCAGCAGCTTCGGGACAGCAACTAATGAAAAACTGTTTTTT. As protein: CASSFGTATNEKLFF.

The chain has TRBV19 and TRBJ1-2; weak D call: TRBD1 (6 bases). This CDR3 has 15 residues. Germline CDR1 and CDR2: LNHDA and SQIVND (reference sequence). Trimming took off 6 bases at V and 6 bases at J, with 20 bases between the two ends. CDR3 in amino acids: CASSPRAGDLHGYTF. Written as DNA, the CDR3 is TGTGCCAGTAGCCCCCGGGCAGGGGATTTGCATGGCTACACCTTC.

The chain uses TRBV18 and TRBJ1-1; D may be TRBD1 (6 bases). V shed 2 bases and J shed 4 bases, with 17 bases lying between them. The CDR3 length is 16 residues. The germline V gene has CDR1 KGHSH and CDR2 LQKENI. For the CDR3, the DNA is TGTGCCAGCTCACCAGCCAGAAGAACAGGGATCACTGAAGCTTTCTTT. Its protein product is CASSPARRTGITEAFF.

The rearrangement joins TRBV7-3 to TRBJ2-2; 10 bases match TRBD2. V was clipped by 4 bases and J by 14 bases; unmatched bases: 7. Germline V CDR1 and CDR2: SGHTA, FQGTGA. The CDR3 runs 13 residues. In DNA, the CDR3 is TGTGCCAGCAGCTCCACAGCGGGGGGGGTCCTGTTTTTT. Amino acid sequence: CASSSTAGGVLFF.

This clone appeared a few times. CDR3 sequence reads: CASSFARGNGPYEQYF. The CDR3 DNA follows: TGTGCCAGCAGCTTCGCGCGGGGTAATGGGCCCTACGAGCAGTACTTC. The rearrangement joins TRBV5-6 to TRBJ2-7; D may be TRBD2 (6 bases). CDR3 size: 16 residues. Trimming cost V 2 bases and J 2 bases, with 17 bases left between them. CDR1 is SGHDT, CDR2 YYEEEE, per germline.

The chain links TRBV6-5 to TRBJ2-2; 8 nucleotides agree with TRBD1. This CDR3 contains 15 residues. Trimming cost V 5 bases and J 6 bases; bases outside gene matches: 8. Germline CDR1 reads MNHEY; CDR2 reads SVGAGI. The CDR3: CASSLWTGKAGELFF. For the CDR3, the DNA is TGTGCCAGCAGTCTATGGACAGGGAAGGCCGGGGAGCTGTTTTTT.

This clone showed up just once. The rearrangement uses TRBV5-1 and TRBJ2-3; D call uncertain. CDR3 length equals 14 residues. V was pared by 4 bases and J by 0 bases, with 9 bases between. The germline V gene encodes CDR1 SGHRS and CDR2 YFSETQ. The CDR3 here is CASSRLISTDTQYF. The CDR3 DNA sequence: TGCGCCAGCAGCCGCCTAATTAGCACAGATACGCAGTATTTT.

The J gene is TRBJ1-5, the V gene TRBV5-1; D ambiguous. V was cut by 0 bases and J by 4 bases, with 8 bases left in between. The CDR3 contains 14 residues. Per the germline V gene, CDR1 is SGHRS and CDR2 is YFSETQ. CDR3 DNA sequence: TGCGCCAGCAGCTTGGAGCCAGGTAATCAGCCCCAGCATTTT. Amino acid sequence: CASSLEPGNQPQHF.

The chain uses TRBV18 and TRBJ1-1, with D tentatively TRBD1 (5 bases). Germline loops: CDR1 KGHSH, CDR2 LQKENI. V gave up 2 bases and J gave up 4 bases, with 17 bases separating them. This CDR3 region has 16 residues. CDR3 loop: CASSPEIGARSTEAFF. The CDR3 nucleotides are TGTGCCAGCTCACCAGAGATTGGGGCGCGGAGCACTGAAGCTTTCTTT. Complete variable domain (other parts from reference TRBV18 and TRBJ1-1): NAGVMQNPRHLVRRRGQEARLRCSPMKGHSHVYWYRQLPEEGLKFMVYLQKENIIDESGMPKERFSAEFPKEGPSILRIQQVVRGDSAAYFCASSPEIGARSTEAFFGQGTRLTVV.

The chain employs TRBV6-1 and TRBJ1-2, with a weak D call TRBD1 (6 bases). Germline V gene lookup returns CDR1 MNHNS and CDR2 SASEGT. The CDR3 extends over 14 amino acids. Trimming took off 3 bases at V and 2 bases at J, with 10 bases between the two ends. The CDR3 DNA reads as TGTGCCAGCAGTGAGAGACAGGACAACTATGGCTACACCTTC. Its protein product is CASSERQDNYGYTF.